The following is a TCR beta chain sequence with its context. Its antigen is unknown. At one of its ends the junction is not consistent with the germline gene, which may arise from a read error. Germline CDR1 is GTSNPN and CDR2 is SVGIG (reference sequence). The CDR3 is 13 residues long. The data belong to a study of cytomegalovirus exposure and HLA in healthy donors. Study-level findings and limits: Specific recognition of CMV antigens was confirmed in vitro for a few chains (all CMV-associated).

PCR was performed using 60 Vbeta and 13 Jbeta primers. Assay: immunoSEQ multiplex PCR; the TCRdb copy retains only in-frame clones and omits some. The sample carries some 130,000 clones, roughly four fifths recorded once. This clonotype was sampled from a woman aged 45-65 years in good health and CMV-seropositive. Source material: PBMCs. V usage is TRBV30 and J usage is TRBJ2-6; TRBD1 is a possible D gene (6 bases). As DNA, the CDR3 is TGTGCCTGGACAGGGGCTGGGGCCAACGGCCTGACTTTC. The encoded protein is CAWTGAGANGLTF.